This TCR beta chain was recovered during a study of identical twins. Study-wide points: The degree of excess twin sharing was weaker in beta out-of-frame sequences. Conclusions relied on cross-sectional statistical analysis, not following the same donors. The authors noted that invariant MAIT and iNKT cells could partly confound zero-insertion analyses.

This clonotype was seen many times. Its cognate antigen is unknown. CDR1 and CDR2 (germline): SEHNR, FQNEAQ (reference sequence). V lost 5 bases to trimming and J lost 12 bases; unmatched junction nucleotides: 13. The CDR3 length is 15 residues. Template switching introduced a universal primer site, and the cDNA bore unique molecular identifiers. Via MiXCR, TCRdb re-called the 5' RACE reads, giving one row per CDR3 protein. The repertoire has more than 350,000 distinct CDR3 sequences, around 9% of them found once; the top ten carry 8% to 10%. The sample consisted of naive T cells sorted from blood. V is TRBV7-9 and J is TRBJ1-6; 7 nucleotides line up with TRBD1. The clonotype was recovered from a woman aged 45-60 years in good health. CDR3 in amino acids: CASSTGDSGIEPLHF. The CDR3 nucleotides are TGTGCCAGCAGCACAGGGGACAGTGGGATTGAACCCCTCCACTTT.